These T cell receptor beta chains were read from a single sample in a study of cytomegalovirus exposure and HLA in healthy donors. Sequenced by immunoSEQ multiplex PCR; TCRdb stores in-frame clones only, minus some. The top ten clones hold just under 3% of a sample with approximately 150,000 clones, roughly 78% of them seen once. The sample was PBMCs. These receptor sequences come from a female donor in good health and CMV-seronegative. Each CDR3 is given with its conserved first and last residue. A D gene is named only where the DNA matches it firmly. Only part of the rows carry a size: once, few, many, or a class if the clone is expanded.

>TRBJ2-2|few|TRBV19|TRBD2
CASTGRGKTSGELAGELFF
TGTGCCAGTACGGGGCGGGGCAAAACTAGCGGGGAACTTGCCGGGGAGCTGTTTTTT
>TRBJ1-1|.|TRBV9|TRBD1
CASSVGTGGHGGTEAFF
TGTGCCAGCAGCGTAGGGACAGGGGGCCACGGAGGGACTGAAGCTTTCTTT
>TRBJ2-1|.|TRBV7-9|TRBD2
CSSSLTTGTSEDNEQFF
TGTTCCAGCAGCTTGACGACCGGGACTAGCGAAGACAATGAGCAGTTCTTC
>TRBJ2-5|.|TRBV27|.
CASKQGAGAETQYF
TGTGCCAGCAAGCAAGGTGCGGGGGCAGAGACCCAGTACTTC
>TRBJ1-1|.|TRBV30|TRBD1
CASTGDLTEAFF
TGTGCCTCCACAGGGGATCTGACTGAAGCTTTCTTT
>TRBJ1-2|.|TRBV5-1|TRBD1
CASSLGQGAPHYGYTF
TGCGCCAGCAGCTTGGGACAGGGGGCCCCCCACTATGGCTACACCTTC
>TRBJ1-3|.|TRBV27|TRBD1
CASSQDRGGNTIYF
TGTGCCAGCAGCCAAGACAGGGGTGGAAACACCATATATTTT
>TRBJ1-2|.|TRBV2|.
CASSEGGPAIYGYTF
TGTGCCAGCAGTGAAGGCGGGCCGGCTATCTATGGCTACACCTTC
>TRBJ1-3|few|TRBV5-1|TRBD1
CASSGQGSGNTIYF
TGCGCCAGCAGCGGACAGGGCTCTGGAAACACCATATATTTT
>TRBJ1-5|.|TRBV6-1|TRBD1
CASSEQGEQPQHF
TGTGCCAGCAGTGAACAGGGGGAGCAGCCCCAGCATTTT
>TRBJ2-7|.|TRBV28|TRBD1
CASSPSGQGDQISTLSYEQYF
TGTGCCAGCAGTCCATCGGGACAGGGGGACCAGATTTCAACTCTCTCCTACGAGCAGTACTTC
>TRBJ2-7|.|TRBV29-1|.
CSARHNTGYEQYF
TGCAGCGCCCGCCACAATACAGGCTACGAGCAGTACTTC
>TRBJ2-1|few|TRBV18|.
CASSRSAGNMQFF
TGTGCCAGCTCCAGGTCGGCTGGTAACATGCAGTTCTTC
>TRBJ1-1|.|TRBV10-2|TRBD1
CASSRLRQGTGTEAFF
TGCGCCAGCAGTAGGCTCCGACAGGGCACCGGGACTGAAGCTTTCTTT
>TRBJ1-1|.|TRBV19|TRBD1
CASSQRFGGGETEAFF
TGTGCCAGTAGCCAACGTTTCGGAGGGGGCGAAACTGAAGCTTTCTTT
>TRBJ1-1|.|TRBV7-2|TRBD1
CASIPTGDGTEAFF
TGTGCCAGCATCCCGACAGGGGACGGTACTGAAGCTTTCTTT
>TRBJ2-2|.|TRBV10-3|.
CAIRGSDTGELFF
TGTGCCATCCGGGGTAGCGACACCGGGGAGCTGTTTTTT
>TRBJ2-3|once|TRBV10-3|.
CAISEPGDTQYF
TGTGCCATCAGTGAGCCAGGGGATACGCAGTATTTT
>TRBJ1-2|.|TRBV6-1|.
CASSGSGNYGYPF
TGTGCCAGCAGTGGGTCAGGGAACTATGGCTACCCCTTC
>TRBJ1-6|.|TRBV4-3|.
CASSQVPGHFNSPLHF
TGCGCCAGCAGCCAAGTCCCGGGACATTTTAATTCACCCCTCCACTTT
>TRBJ1-6|.|TRBV27|.
CASVRVGGNSPLHF
TGTGCCAGCGTGCGGGTGGGGGGGAATTCACCCCTCCACTTT
>TRBJ2-7|.|TRBV7-8|TRBD1
CASSPGTGYTYEQYF
TGTGCCAGCAGTCCTGGGACAGGGTACACCTACGAGCAGTACTTC
>TRBJ2-3|.|TRBV7-8|TRBD1
CASSSGTGLADTQYF
TGTGCCAGCAGCTCAGGGACAGGGCTCGCAGATACGCAGTATTTT
>TRBJ1-5|few|TRBV9|TRBD1
CASSVEDRVEPQHF
TGTGCCAGCAGCGTTGAGGACAGGGTTGAGCCCCAGCATTTT
>TRBJ2-7|.|TRBV5-1|.
CASSIFQGSYEQYF
TGCGCCAGCAGTATATTTCAGGGATCCTACGAGCAGTACTTC
>TRBJ2-1|.|TRBV5-1|TRBD2
CASSLAGTPGGYNEQFF
TGCGCCAGCAGCCTAGCGGGAACCCCGGGGGGATACAATGAGCAGTTCTTC
>TRBJ1-1|few|TRBV5-6|.
CASSLGGRWSEAFF
TGTGCCAGCAGCTTGGGGGGGCGTTGGAGTGAAGCTTTCTTT
>TRBJ1-2|few|TRBV28|.
CASSFGGGTGYTF
TGTGCCAGCAGTTTTGGCGGGGGGACTGGCTACACCTTC
>TRBJ1-1|.|TRBV6-5|.
CASSYSRGDTEAFF
TGTGCCAGCAGTTACTCCCGGGGAGACACTGAAGCTTTCTTT
>TRBJ2-7|.|TRBV7-6|.
CASSSREGPYEQYF
TGTGCCAGCAGCTCCAGAGAGGGCCCCTACGAGCAGTACTTC
>TRBJ2-7|.|TRBV28|TRBD1
CASSLLGTGMSSYEQYF
TGTGCCAGCAGTTTATTAGGGACAGGGATGAGCTCCTACGAGCAGTACTTC
>TRBJ1-5|.|TRBV28|.
CASSPRGGPSNQPQHF
TGTGCCAGCAGTCCCCGGGGGGGGCCGAGCAATCAGCCCCAGCATTTT
>TRBJ1-5|.|TRBV9|TRBD1
CASSATGGNQPQHF
TGTGCCAGCAGCGCAACAGGGGGCAATCAGCCCCAGCATTTT
>TRBJ2-7|.|TRBV30|.
CAWSVRGTSTYEQYF
TGTGCCTGGAGTGTACGCGGGACGAGCACCTACGAGCAGTACTTC
>TRBJ1-1|.|TRBV7-2|.
CASSLVGGWYTEAFF
TGTGCCAGCAGCTTAGTTGGCGGTTGGTACACTGAAGCTTTCTTT